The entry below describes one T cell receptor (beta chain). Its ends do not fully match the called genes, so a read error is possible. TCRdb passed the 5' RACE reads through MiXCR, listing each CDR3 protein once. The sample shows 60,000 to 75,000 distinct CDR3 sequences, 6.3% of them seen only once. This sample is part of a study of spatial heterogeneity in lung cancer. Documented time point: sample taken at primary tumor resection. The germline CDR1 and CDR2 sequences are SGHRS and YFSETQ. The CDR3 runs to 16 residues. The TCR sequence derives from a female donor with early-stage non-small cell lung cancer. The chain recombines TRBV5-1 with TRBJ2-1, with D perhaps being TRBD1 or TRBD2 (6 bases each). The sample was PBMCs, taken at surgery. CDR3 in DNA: TGCGCCAGCAGCTCTCAGACTGGAGGGGGACACAATGAGCAGTTCTTT. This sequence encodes CASSSQTGGGHNEQFF.